This is a list of T cell receptor beta chains from one sample in a study of T cell changes during pregnancy in multiple sclerosis. Clones were read by immunoSEQ multiplex PCR, and TCRdb kept only the in-frame ones, dropping some. In the table there are around 21,000 clones, more than 85% of which are singletons. This specimen consisted of CD8+ T cells from peripheral blood mononuclear cells, obtained after pregnancy. The receptors shown here come from a female donor in good health, enrolled as a control in a pregnancy study. Both conserved end residues are part of each CDR3. The D gene is left open where the match is weak. Expanded clones get a size class; other rows say once, few or many, or leave the size out.

size	J	V	length	D	CDR3	DNA
.	TRBJ2-7	TRBV6-5	14	.	CASSRTVGGYEQYF	TGTGCCAGCAGCCGGACCGTCGGGGGATACGAGCAGTACTTC
.	TRBJ2-2	TRBV7-9	14	.	CASTEGGNTGELFF	TGTGCCAGCACAGAAGGGGGGAACACCGGGGAGCTGTTTTTT
.	TRBJ2-3	TRBV7-6	18	TRBD2	CASSLALLAGDFTDTQYF	TGTGCCAGCAGCTTAGCCCTACTAGCGGGGGACTTCACAGATACGCAGTATTTT
.	TRBJ1-6	TRBV7-9	16	.	CASSFRLTGYNSPLHF	TGTGCCAGCAGCTTTCGTCTGACGGGTTATAATTCACCCCTCCACTTT
.	TRBJ2-3	TRBV6-1	17	TRBD2	CASSDRGLAGSTDTQYF	TGTGCCAGCAGTGATAGGGGACTAGCGGGCAGCACAGATACGCAGTATTTT
.	TRBJ1-3	TRBV7-6	15	.	CASSLARSSGNTIYF	TGTGCCAGCAGCTTAGCGCGTAGCTCTGGAAACACCATATATTTT
few	TRBJ2-7	TRBV6-6	14	.	CASSYSLNRDEQYF	TGTGCCAGCAGTTACTCCCTCAACAGGGACGAGCAGTACTTC
.	TRBJ1-1	TRBV6-6	15	.	CASSYSTGQLTEAFF	TGTGCCAGCAGTTACTCCACAGGACAGCTCACTGAAGCTTTCTTT
once	TRBJ2-5	TRBV5-1	17	.	CASSLAGGRVGQETQYF	TGCGCCAGCAGCTTGGCGGGTGGCAGGGTGGGACAAGAGACCCAGTACTTC
.	TRBJ2-7	TRBV27	15	.	CASSLIASRGYEQYF	TGTGCCAGCAGTTTAATTGCTAGCAGAGGCTACGAGCAGTACTTC
.	TRBJ1-2	TRBV19	15	.	CASSIGGSRVDGYTF	TGTGCCAGTAGTATCGGGGGGAGCCGGGTGGATGGCTACACCTTC
.	TRBJ2-7	TRBV10-2	15	TRBD2	CASSESGGVYNEQYF	TGCGCCAGCAGTGAATCGGGGGGGGTATACAACGAGCAGTACTTC
.	TRBJ2-7	TRBV5-5	16	.	CASSLALEGPPYEQYF	TGTGCCAGCAGCTTGGCCTTGGAGGGGCCACCGTACGAGCAGTACTTC
.	TRBJ2-7	TRBV27	14	TRBD1	CASSLGQGFDEQYF	TGTGCCAGCAGTTTAGGACAGGGATTCGACGAGCAGTACTTC
.	TRBJ2-3	TRBV7-9	15	.	CASRPEDSFTDTQYF	TGTGCCAGCAGACCAGAGGACAGCTTCACAGATACGCAGTATTTT
.	TRBJ1-3	TRBV9	16	.	CASSVEGRPSGNTIYF	TGTGCCAGCAGCGTAGAGGGGCGACCCTCTGGAAACACCATATATTTT
.	TRBJ1-1	TRBV5-4	14	.	CASSFWGGTGEAFF	TGTGCCAGCAGCTTCTGGGGGGGAACAGGTGAAGCTTTCTTT
.	TRBJ2-2	TRBV5-1	17	.	CASSGFPGTTNTGELFF	TGCGCCAGCAGCGGTTTTCCCGGGACAACGAACACCGGGGAGCTGTTTTTT
.	TRBJ2-7	TRBV7-6	14	.	CASSPTDTAYEQYF	TGTGCCAGCAGCCCTACGGACACCGCCTACGAGCAGTACTTC
.	TRBJ2-7	TRBV30	13	.	CAWSGSGAWEQYF	TGTGCCTGGAGCGGAAGTGGGGCCTGGGAGCAGTACTTC
.	TRBJ2-7	TRBV11-2	14	TRBD2	CASSFGLAGYEQYF	TGTGCCAGCAGCTTTGGACTAGCGGGGTACGAGCAGTACTTC
.	TRBJ2-7	TRBV4-1	16	.	CASSQAADRPSYEQYF	TGCGCCAGCAGCCAAGCCGCCGACAGGCCTTCCTACGAGCAGTACTTC
.	TRBJ2-5	TRBV7-9	15	TRBD2	CASSPAGGKQETQYF	TGTGCCAGCAGCCCAGCGGGGGGGAAACAAGAGACCCAGTACTTC
.	TRBJ2-2	TRBV7-6	17	TRBD2	CASSLGAGGPGTGELFF	TGTGCCAGCAGCTTAGGGGCGGGAGGGCCTGGCACCGGGGAGCTGTTTTTT
.	TRBJ1-4	TRBV14	14	.	CASSPQGYNEKLFF	TGTGCCAGCAGCCCCCAGGGGTATAATGAAAAACTGTTTTTT
.	TRBJ1-1	TRBV12-5	13	.	CASGFLPSGEAFF	TGTGCTAGTGGTTTTCTACCCTCGGGTGAAGCTTTCTTT
.	TRBJ1-1	TRBV9	14	.	CASSVDSSAGTAFF	TGTGCCAGCAGCGTAGATTCCTCAGCGGGTACGGCTTTCTTT
.	TRBJ2-5	TRBV2	21	TRBD2	CASSGKGPGLATWGGEETQYF	TGTGCCAGCAGTGGGAAGGGCCCGGGACTAGCGACCTGGGGGGGAGAAGAGACCCAGTACTTC
.	TRBJ2-7	TRBV2	14	TRBD1	CASTEGAFSYEQYF	TGTGCCAGCACCGAGGGGGCGTTCTCCTACGAGCAGTACTTC
once	TRBJ1-2	TRBV27	13	.	CASSSSLNYGYTF	TGTGCCAGCAGCTCTTCCCTTAACTATGGCTACACCTTC
.	TRBJ2-7	TRBV19	15	TRBD2	CASSPTSGSVYEQYF	TGTGCCAGTAGTCCGACTAGCGGGTCGGTCTACGAGCAGTACTTC
.	TRBJ2-1	TRBV5-6	16	TRBD2	CASSPGLAGGWGEQFF	TGTGCCAGCAGCCCAGGACTAGCGGGAGGGTGGGGTGAGCAGTTCTTC
.	TRBJ2-5	TRBV5-1	16	TRBD2	CASSDVSGSIGETQYF	TGCGCCAGCAGTGATGTTAGCGGGAGTATTGGAGAGACCCAGTACTTC
.	TRBJ2-1	TRBV18	18	TRBD2	CASSPRWREGHNYNEQFF	TGTGCCAGCTCACCTCGCTGGCGGGAGGGCCACAACTACAATGAGCAGTTCTTC
.	TRBJ1-2	TRBV19	14	.	CASSIAEGLYGYTF	TGTGCCAGTAGTATAGCCGAGGGCCTCTATGGCTACACCTTC
.	TRBJ1-1	TRBV5-6	14	.	CASSLHRVNTEAFF	TGTGCCAGCAGCTTGCACAGGGTGAACACTGAAGCTTTCTTT
.	TRBJ2-7	TRBV5-1	15	.	CASSPGPAAYYEQYF	TGCGCCAGCAGCCCTGGGCCGGCAGCTTACTACGAGCAGTACTTC
.	TRBJ2-5	TRBV5-1	14	TRBD1	CASSASTGMETQYF	TGCGCCAGCAGCGCCTCGACAGGGATGGAGACCCAGTACTTC
.	TRBJ1-2	TRBV2	17	TRBD1	CASNPGTGVRGNYGYTF	TGTGCCAGCAATCCCGGGACAGGGGTCCGGGGTAACTATGGCTACACCTTC
.	TRBJ2-2	TRBV29-1	12	.	CSGGASFGELFF	TGCAGCGGCGGGGCATCGTTTGGGGAGCTGTTTTTT
.	TRBJ2-7	TRBV27	15	.	CASRGPGQGSYEQYF	TGTGCCAGCAGGGGACCGGGACAAGGCTCTTACGAGCAGTACTTC
.	TRBJ2-6	TRBV25-1	14	.	CASSQRNGANVLTF	TGTGCCAGCAGTCAGCGGAATGGGGCCAACGTCCTGACTTTC
.	TRBJ2-3	TRBV7-2	16	TRBD2	CASSSSGGLSTDTQYF	TGTGCCAGCAGCAGCAGCGGGGGCCTTAGCACAGATACGCAGTATTTT
.	TRBJ1-5	TRBV13	15	.	CASSLGRGGNQPQHF	TGTGCCAGCAGCTTAGGCAGGGGAGGCAATCAGCCCCAGCATTTT
.	TRBJ1-1	TRBV5-4	12	.	CASSLRGTEAFF	TGTGCCAGCAGCTTACGAGGAACTGAAGCTTTCTTT
.	TRBJ1-2	TRBV5-4	16	TRBD1	CASSLWTGGANYGYTF	TGTGCCAGCAGCTTGTGGACAGGCGGCGCTAACTATGGCTACACCTTC
few	TRBJ1-2	TRBV27	13	TRBD1	CASSYGQGDGYTF	TGTGCCAGCAGTTACGGACAGGGGGATGGCTACACCTTC
once	TRBJ2-5	TRBV7-2	16	TRBD1	CASSLGGGPVGETQYF	TGTGCCAGCAGCTTAGGAGGGGGCCCGGTGGGCGAGACCCAGTACTTC
.	TRBJ1-2	TRBV27	13	TRBD1	CASNTGTGGRYTF	TGTGCCAGCAATACCGGGACAGGTGGCCGCTACACCTTC
.	TRBJ2-7	TRBV30	12	.	CAWSALSSEQYF	TGTGCCTGGAGTGCACTGTCTTCCGAGCAGTACTTC
.	TRBJ2-7	TRBV19	14	TRBD2	CASSMGTSGYEQYF	TGTGCCAGTAGTATGGGGACTAGCGGCTACGAGCAGTACTTC